Listed here are 32 T cell receptor beta chains from one sample, sequenced in a study of blood T cell repertoires in COVID-19. Generated by immunoSEQ multiplex PCR, the TCRdb table keeps only in-frame clones and is missing some. The data contain 120,000 to 150,000 clones, roughly 84% of them singletons. Sequenced input: PBMCs or T cells enriched from blood (not recorded which). All receptors derive from a woman aged 50 to 65 who had been exposed to COVID-19.

The chain joins TRBV19 to TRBJ2-5; 13 nucleotides agree with TRBD2. The CDR3 runs 16 residues. Germline V gives CDR1 LNHDA, CDR2 SQIVND (reference sequence). The trim removed 3 bases at V and 5 bases at J, leaving 6 bases unmatched. The CDR3 sequence: CASSISGLAGDETQYF. CDR3 DNA: TGTGCCAGTAGTATTAGCGGACTAGCGGGAGATGAGACCCAGTACTTC.

The genes are TRBV28 and TRBJ2-7; 8 nucleotides agree with TRBD2. Looked up from germline, CDR1 is MDHEN and CDR2 is SYDVKM. J lost 3 bases, V lost 6 bases, and 10 bases had no gene match. The CDR3 runs 15 residues. The CDR3 coding sequence is TGTGCCAGCAGCCCTCAAATAGCGGGGAACTACGAGCAGTACTTC. Encoded protein: CASSPQIAGNYEQYF.

This sequence joins TRBV5-3 and TRBJ2-7; TRBD1 might be the D (6 bases). TRBV5-3 is assigned to the ORF class and has an uncertain function. The CDR3 has 14 residues. V lost 2 bases, J lost 3 bases, and 12 bases lay in between. The CDR3, as DNA: TGTGCCAGAAGCTTCCGGGACATTCACTACGAGCAGTACTTC. Translation: CARSFRDIHYEQYF.

This chain connects TRBV5-6 to TRBJ2-3; TRBD2 aligns across 12 bases. Germline CDR1 reads SGHDT; CDR2 reads YYEEEE. The CDR3 has 19 residues. The V and J ends lost 1 base and 2 bases, in that order; junction bases with no gene match: 11. CDR3 sequence reads: CASSLLMTSGGRDTDTQYF. The DNA for the CDR3 is TGTGCCAGCAGCTTGTTGATGACTAGCGGGGGAAGGGACACAGATACGCAGTATTTT. Full variable domain (remainder filled in from reference TRBV5-6 and TRBJ2-3): DAGVTQSPTHLIKTRGQQVTLRCSPKSGHDTVSWYQQALGQGPQFIFQYYEEEERQRGNFPDRFSGHQFPNYSSELNVNALLLGDSALYLCASSLLMTSGGRDTDTQYFGPGTRLTVL.

The chain uses TRBV5-1 and TRBJ2-2; maybe TRBD1 (8 bases). Germline V CDR1 and CDR2: SGHRS, YFSETQ. The CDR3 length is 15 residues. The V gene lost 4 bases and the J gene lost 6 bases, with 16 bases spanning the gap. The CDR3 DNA reads TGCGCCAGCAGCCCCGGACAGGGAGGGGCCGGGGAGCTGTTTTTT. Translation gives CASSPGQGGAGELFF.

The count of this clone is one. The CDR3 is CASSQAKHTGELFF. CDR3 DNA: TGTGCCAGCAGCCAAGCAAAGCACACCGGGGAGCTGTTTTTT. The chain couples TRBV4-2 to TRBJ2-2; D is unclear. Trimming left V 1 base short and J 3 bases short, with 6 bases between. Looked up from germline, CDR1 is LGHNA and CDR2 is YNFKEQ. The CDR3 totals 14 residues.

This chain's CDR3 is CASSSSSYEQYF. The CDR3 DNA sequence: TGTGCCAGTTCTTCTAGCTCCTACGAGCAGTACTTC. The chain employs TRBV19 and TRBJ2-7; D is undetermined. The length of the CDR3 is 12 residues. The V gene lost 8 bases and the J gene lost 0 bases, with 8 bases spanning the gap. CDR1 and CDR2 from the germline V gene are LNHDA and SQIVND (reference sequence). Based on the CDR3 plus reference TRBV19 and TRBJ2-7, the full variable domain is DGGITQSPKYLFRKEGQNVTLSCEQNLNHDAMYWYRQDPGQGLRLIYYSQIVNDFQKGDIAEGYSVSREKKESFPLTVTSAQKNPTAFYLCASSSSSYEQYFGPGTRLTVT.

This clone appeared a few times. This chain connects TRBV19 to TRBJ1-5, with 8 bases matching TRBD1. The CDR3 contains 14 residues. Germline-derived CDR1 and CDR2 are LNHDA and SQIVND (reference sequence). V lost 5 bases, J lost 6 bases, and 6 bases stayed unmatched. The CDR3 here is CASSRTGSGQPQHF. The CDR3 DNA reads TGTGCCAGTAGTCGGACAGGGAGCGGTCAGCCCCAGCATTTT.

This clone was seen a single time. V usage is TRBV9 and J usage is TRBJ1-1; 7 bases agree with TRBD1. Trimming cost V 5 bases and J 1 base; bases outside gene matches: 2. The CDR3 length is 13 residues. Germline values: CDR1 SGDLS, CDR2 YYNGEE. This CDR3 is CASSRTGNTEAFF. The CDR3 coding sequence is TGTGCCAGCAGTAGGACAGGGAACACTGAAGCTTTCTTT.

Concerning this clone: At one end, the junction sequence differs from germline, possibly due to a read error. The chain recombines TRBV7-7 with TRBJ2-1, with 9 bases matching TRBD2. Per the germline V gene, CDR1 is SSHAT and CDR2 is FNYEAQ (reference sequence). This CDR3 has 15 residues. CDR3 sequence reads: CASSLSSGGSNEQFF. CDR3 nucleotide sequence: TGTGCTAGCAGCTTGAGTAGCGGGGGTTCTAATGAGCAGTTCTTC.

The J gene is TRBJ1-4, the V gene TRBV27, with 7 nucleotides matching TRBD1. The germline gives CDR1 MNHEY, CDR2 SMNVEV (reference sequence). The V segment lost 5 bases and the J segment 0 bases; nucleotides outside the gene matches: 6. This CDR3 comprises 16 residues. CDR3 bases: TGTGCCAGCAGTCCCGGGGACAGTGCAACTAATGAAAAACTGTTTTTT. It translates to CASSPGDSATNEKLFF.

In its sample, this clone was seen a few times. The chain carries TRBV12-5 and TRBJ1-1; no definite D call. Germline CDR1 LGHNT, CDR2 FRNRAP. The V end was cut by 4 bases, the J end by 5 bases, with 14 bases between. This CDR3 spans 14 amino acids. For the CDR3, the DNA is TGTGCTAGTGGTTCCCTCGGCGCGGGGACTGAAGCTTTCTTT. This sequence encodes CASGSLGAGTEAFF.

V usage is TRBV6-2 or TRBV6-3 and J usage is TRBJ1-5, with a weak D call TRBD1 (5 bases). Trimming took off 5 bases at V and 1 base at J, with 9 bases between the two ends. Germline V gene lookup returns CDR1 MNHEY and CDR2 SVGEGT. The CDR3 contains 14 residues. CDR3 sequence: CASSDAGSNQPQHF. The CDR3 DNA follows: TGTGCCAGCAGTGACGCAGGGAGCAATCAGCCCCAGCATTTT.

The chain links TRBV5-1 to TRBJ2-1; D remains unclear. With 1 base removed from V and 0 bases from J, the gap between germline ends came to 8 bases. Germline V gives CDR1 SGHRS, CDR2 YFSETQ. The CDR3 contains 15 residues. Here the CDR3 reads CASSLTVRSYNEQFF. As DNA, the CDR3 is TGCGCCAGCAGCTTGACAGTCCGCTCCTACAATGAGCAGTTCTTC.

The CDR3: CASSSDSNSPLHF. CDR3 DNA: TGTGCCAGCAGTTCGGACAGTAATTCACCCCTCCACTTT. The V call is TRBV12-3 or TRBV12-4, the J call TRBJ1-6; D is perhaps TRBD1 (6 bases). The V and J ends lost 4 bases and 6 bases respectively, with 7 bases between them. The CDR3 contains 13 residues.

V and J are TRBV7-2 and TRBJ1-4, with a tentative D call TRBD1 (6 bases). CDR1 is SGHTA, CDR2 FQGNSA, per germline. The germline V and J ends were trimmed by 0 bases and 8 bases, with 13 bases remaining between them. The CDR3 spans 15 residues. CDR3 nucleotides: TGTGCCAGCAGCTTAGCTACAAGGGGGTGGGAAAAACTGTTTTTT. Its translation: CASSLATRGWEKLFF.

This clone was recorded once. The gene calls are TRBV3-1 (or the pseudogene TRBV3-2) and TRBJ2-3, with D possibly matching TRBD2 (5 bases). V lost 3 bases and J lost 2, with 9 bases in between. Germline values: CDR1 LGHDT, CDR2 YNNKEL (reference sequence). This CDR3 is built from 14 residues. The CDR3 sequence is CASSHLSATDTQYF. Here the CDR3 DNA reads TGTGCCAGCAGCCATCTTAGCGCCACAGATACGCAGTATTTT.

The rearrangement uses TRBV9 and TRBJ1-1; D remains ambiguous. The V gene's germline CDR1 is SGDLS and CDR2 YYNGEE. The CDR3 has 14 amino acids. V was shortened by 4 bases and J by 0 bases, with 10 bases between the two germline ends. CDR3 DNA sequence: TGTGCCAGCAGCCTGACACCCATGAACACTGAAGCTTTCTTT. It yields the protein CASSLTPMNTEAFF. Using reference TRBV9 and TRBJ1-1 for the parts outside the CDR3, the full variable domain is DSGVTQTPKHLITATGQRVTLRCSPRSGDLSVYWYQQSLDQGLQFLIQYYNGEERAKGNILERFSAQQFPDLHSELNLSSLELGDSALYFCASSLTPMNTEAFFGQGTRLTVV.

The chain employs TRBV6-5 and TRBJ2-2; TRBD1 matches 10 bases. The V gene's germline CDR1 is MNHEY and CDR2 SVGAGI. The CDR3 sequence is 16 residues long. V shed 0 bases and J 5 bases; nucleotides not matched to a gene: 3. CDR3 nucleotide sequence: TGTGCCAGCAGTTACTCGCCGGGACAGGGGACCGGGGAGCTGTTTTTT. This codes for CASSYSPGQGTGELFF.

V is TRBV4-2 and J is TRBJ2-3; 9 bases are shared with TRBD2. Trimming cost V 1 base and J 2 bases; bases outside gene matches: 7. The CDR3 sequence is 17 residues long. Germline loops: CDR1 LGHNA, CDR2 YNFKEQ. CDR3 amino acids: CASSQALAGDPTDTQYF. Here the CDR3 DNA reads TGTGCCAGCAGCCAAGCATTAGCGGGGGACCCCACAGATACGCAGTATTTT.

The chain couples TRBV5-1 to TRBJ1-2; 12 bases are shared with TRBD1. V lost 4 bases to trimming and J lost 6 bases; unmatched junction nucleotides: 4. Germline loops: CDR1 SGHRS, CDR2 YFSETQ. This CDR3 comprises 14 residues. CDR3 coding DNA: TGCGCCAGCAGCCCCGGGACAGGGGGCGATGGCTACACCTTC. It specifies CASSPGTGGDGYTF.

This clone appeared a single time. The chain uses TRBV7-2 and TRBJ2-1; 11 bases map to TRBD2. This CDR3 is built from 16 residues. The V gene's germline CDR1 is SGHTA and CDR2 FQGNSA. J gave up 4 bases and V 1 base, and 3 bases lay outside the gene matches. CDR3 DNA: TGTGCCAGCAGCTTAGTGGGGACTAGCGGATACAATGAGCAGTTCTTC. It translates to CASSLVGTSGYNEQFF.

This clone was seen more than once but under ten times. The V and J genes are TRBV7-2 and TRBJ2-7; 10 bases align to TRBD2. V lost 5 bases, J lost 3 bases, and 4 bases stayed unmatched. This CDR3 has 14 amino acids. Germline assignment: CDR1 SGHTA and CDR2 FQGNSA. In nucleotides, the CDR3 is TGTGCCAGCAGCACGGGGACTAGCGACTACGAGCAGTACTTC. This codes for CASSTGTSDYEQYF.

The rearrangement joins TRBV25-1 to TRBJ1-3; no clear D gene. Germline values: CDR1 MGHDK, CDR2 SYGVNS. Trimming took off 4 bases at V and 4 bases at J, with 11 bases between the two ends. The CDR3 runs to 14 residues. The CDR3 loop is CASSAGYPGNTIYF. The CDR3 nucleotides are TGTGCCAGCAGTGCCGGGTACCCAGGAAACACCATATATTTT.

The chain employs TRBV6-4 and TRBJ2-1, with 11 positions matching TRBD1. This CDR3 is built from 16 residues. Germline lookup yields CDR1 MRHNA and CDR2 SNTAGT. With V trimmed by 0 bases and J by 3 bases, 1 base remained unmatched. The CDR3 nucleotides are TGTGCCAGCAGTGACTCCGGGACAGGGGGCTACAATGAGCAGTTCTTC. Amino acids: CASSDSGTGGYNEQFF.

V and J are TRBV5-1 and TRBJ2-5, with D perhaps TRBD2 (5 bases). The CDR3 has 14 amino acids. The V gene's germline CDR1 is SGHRS and CDR2 YFSETQ. V lost 0 bases to trimming and J lost 2 bases, with 8 bases between them. This CDR3 is CASSLGGLQETQYF. In nucleotides, the CDR3 is TGCGCCAGCAGCTTGGGAGGGCTTCAAGAGACCCAGTACTTC.

The genes are TRBV6-1 and TRBJ1-1; TRBD1 aligns across 7 bases. Germline-derived CDR1 and CDR2 are MNHNS and SASEGT. The CDR3 contains 12 residues. The V gene end was trimmed by 3 bases and the J gene end by 6 bases; junction bases not matched to a gene: 1. CDR3 sequence reads: CASSDQGAEAFF. The CDR3 nucleotides are TGTGCCAGCAGTGACCAGGGGGCTGAAGCTTTCTTT.

CDR3 nucleotides: TGTGCCAGCAGCCGGGACAGTGCGAACTATGGCTACACCTTC. Amino acids: CASSRDSANYGYTF. J is TRBJ1-2 and V is TRBV7-8, with 7 bases matching TRBD1. This CDR3 is 14 amino acids long. In germline, CDR1 is SGHVS, CDR2 FQNEAQ. The trim removed 5 bases at V and 2 bases at J, leaving 5 bases unmatched.

The V and J genes are TRBV7-9 and TRBJ2-7, with 7 nucleotides matching TRBD1. The trim removed 5 bases at V and 1 base at J, leaving 5 bases unmatched. The CDR3 covers 14 residues. CDR1 and CDR2 (germline): SEHNR, FQNEAQ (reference sequence). The CDR3 nucleotides are TGTGCCAGCAGCCCAAGGACAGGATCCTACGAGCAGTACTTC. Translation: CASSPRTGSYEQYF.

This sequence joins TRBV2 and TRBJ2-3; D is ambiguous. Germline-derived CDR1 and CDR2 are SNHLY and FYNNEI. This CDR3 is built from 15 residues. Trimming removed 5 bases at V and 6 bases at J, with 18 bases between. The CDR3 coding sequence is TGTGCCAGCAGTTGGGCCCAAACGACGGCCGATACGCAGTATTTT. This gives the protein CASSWAQTTADTQYF. The full variable domain, its missing parts supplied by reference TRBV2 and TRBJ2-3, is EPEVTQTPSHQVTQMGQEVILRCVPISNHLYFYWYRQILGQKVEFLVSFYNNEISEKSEIFDDQFSVERPDGSNFTLKIRSTKLEDSAMYFCASSWAQTTADTQYFGPGTRLTVL.

In this sample, this clone turned up a few times. The genes are TRBV7-6 and TRBJ1-1, with TRBD1 as a possible D gene (6 bases). CDR3 length equals 16 residues. CDR1 SGHVS and CDR2 FNYEAQ come from the germline V gene. V was pared by 4 bases and J by 3 bases, with 18 bases between. In DNA, the CDR3 is TGTGCCAGCAGCTCCCTAGGCCGGAACAGGGACACTGAAGCTTTCTTT. As protein: CASSSLGRNRDTEAFF.

The chain joins TRBV7-2 to TRBJ2-5, with TRBD2 matching over 13 bases. CDR1 is SGHTA and CDR2 is FQGNSA in the germline V gene. With 5 bases clipped from V and 4 bases from J, the junction kept 4 bases outside the gene matches. CDR3 length equals 15 residues. The CDR3 DNA reads TGTGCCAGCAGCCCACTAGCGGGGGGGGTAGAGACCCAGTACTTC. Protein: CASSPLAGGVETQYF. The full variable domain, rest sourced from reference TRBV7-2 and TRBJ2-5, is GAGVSQSPSNKVTEKGKDVELRCDPISGHTALYWYRQSLGQGLEFLIYFQGNSAPDKSGLPSDRFSAERTGGSVSTLTIQRTQQEDSAVYLCASSPLAGGVETQYFGPGTRLLVL.